The next 21 T cell receptor beta chains were all read from a single sample in a study of blood T cell repertoires in COVID-19. Assay used: immunoSEQ multiplex PCR; TCRdb lists only in-frame clones, some missing. This table holds about 350,000 clones, roughly 90% found once. The specimen was PBMCs or T cells enriched from blood (not recorded which). Receptor source: a woman aged 25 to 45 who had recovered from COVID-19.

The V and J genes are TRBV5-8 and TRBJ1-1; 8 nucleotides agree with TRBD1. Germline CDR1 is SGHTS and CDR2 is YDEGEE. Losses at the gene ends were 4 bases for V and 5 bases for J; bases not matched to a gene: 7. The CDR3 extends over 14 amino acids. The CDR3 here is CASSLTGAGTEAFF. The CDR3 nucleotides read TGTGCCAGCAGCCTGACAGGGGCGGGTACTGAAGCTTTCTTT. Supplemented by reference TRBV5-8 and TRBJ1-1, the full variable domain reads EAGVTQSPTHLIKTRGQQATLRCSPISGHTSVYWYQQALGLGLQFLLWYDEGEERNRGNFPPRFSGRQFPNYSSELNVNALELEDSALYLCASSLTGAGTEAFFGQGTRLTVV.

The chain recombines TRBV24-1 with TRBJ1-3; D is possibly TRBD1 (5 bases). Trimming removed 4 bases at V and 9 bases at J, with 21 bases between. Germline V lookup: CDR1 KGHDR, CDR2 SFDVKD. The CDR3 spans 16 residues. Written as DNA, the CDR3 is TGTGCCACCAGTGACCGAACGACAGCTTTCTCACCCACCATATATTTT. Protein sequence: CATSDRTTAFSPTIYF.

This rearrangement joins TRBV6-5 to TRBJ1-4, with D unclear. Germline CDR1 MNHEY, CDR2 SVGAGI. The CDR3 contains 14 residues. V was pared by 6 bases and J by 4 bases, with 12 bases between. The CDR3 is CASRKETFNEKLFF. The CDR3 bases are TGTGCCAGCAGGAAGGAGACCTTTAATGAAAAACTGTTTTTT.

V and J are TRBV5-1 and TRBJ1-2, with 9 bases lining up with TRBD1. The V and J ends lost 4 bases and 2 bases, in that order; junction bases with no gene match: 6. In germline, CDR1 is SGHRS, CDR2 YFSETQ. This CDR3 comprises 15 residues. CDR3 protein: CASSTGQGRNYGYTF. DNA of the CDR3: TGCGCCAGCAGCACCGGACAGGGGAGGAACTATGGCTACACCTTC.

The count of this clone is one. The V call is TRBV6-6, the J call TRBJ1-5, with D possibly matching TRBD1 (6 bases). V was shortened by 8 bases and J by 0 bases, with 17 bases between the two germline ends. Germline assignment: CDR1 MNHNY and CDR2 SVGAGI (reference sequence). CDR3 length: 16 amino acids. DNA for the CDR3: TGTGCCAGCCTCGGGAGGGGGACCTATAGCAATCAGCCCCAGCATTTT. Protein: CASLGRGTYSNQPQHF.

The genes are TRBV4-2 and TRBJ1-3; D may be TRBD1 (6 bases). Trimming shortened V by 3 bases and J by 1 base, and 16 bases separated the two germline ends. Germline V gene sequence: CDR1 LGHNA, CDR2 YNFKEQ. The CDR3 is made up of 17 amino acids. CDR3: CASSHIPQGRSGNTIYF. The DNA of the CDR3 is TGTGCCAGCAGCCACATACCACAGGGCCGTTCTGGAAACACCATATATTTT.

The chain carries TRBV9 and TRBJ2-7; TRBD2 matches at 10 bases. Germline trimming cut 4 bases from V and 3 bases from J; bases unmatched to any gene: 10. The germline gives CDR1 SGDLS, CDR2 YYNGEE. The CDR3 totals 16 residues. CDR3 residues: CASSPLTASGSYEQYF. The CDR3 region has the DNA TGTGCCAGCAGCCCCCTTACGGCTAGCGGGAGCTACGAGCAGTACTTC.

The chain uses TRBV7-9 and TRBJ1-1, with TRBD1 identical over 11 bases. Germline V gene sequence: CDR1 SEHNR, CDR2 FQNEAQ (reference sequence). The V gene end was trimmed by 2 bases and the J gene end by 6 bases; junction bases not matched to a gene: 5. This CDR3 has 15 amino acids. The CDR3 reads CASSLRTGGYPEAFF. The CDR3 coding sequence is TGTGCCAGCAGCTTAAGGACAGGGGGCTACCCTGAAGCTTTCTTT.

This clone was detected a few times. V is TRBV6-5 and J is TRBJ2-7; the D gene is possibly TRBD2 (5 bases). Germline V lookup: CDR1 MNHEY, CDR2 SVGAGI. Trimming removed 6 bases at V and 3 bases at J, with 12 bases between. The CDR3 consists of 13 residues. CDR3 nucleotide sequence: TGTGCCAGCAGCCCCTTAGGGAGCTACGAGCAGTACTTC. Its translation is CASSPLGSYEQYF.

As to this clone: A junction end diverges from the germline sequence, so it may reflect a read error. The chain has TRBV27 and TRBJ2-3; 7 bases are shared with TRBD1. The CDR3 consists of 15 residues. Germline CDR1 MNHEY, CDR2 SMNVEV (reference sequence). CDR3 in amino acids: CASSPRQGPTNTQYF. CDR3 in DNA: TGTGCCAGCAGTCCCAGACAGGGCCCCACAAATACGCAGTATTTT.

The chain has TRBV5-5 and TRBJ2-2, with D perhaps matching TRBD1 (5 bases). The CDR3 totals 15 residues. V lost 1 base and J lost 1, with 8 bases in between. The germline V gene encodes CDR1 SGHKS and CDR2 YYEKEE (reference sequence). The CDR3 DNA follows: TGTGCCAGCAGCTTGAGGGGCCAGAACACCGGGGAGCTGTTTTTT. This sequence encodes CASSLRGQNTGELFF.

The rearrangement uses TRBV27 and TRBJ1-1, with 8 bases that match TRBD1. The germline V gene has CDR1 MNHEY and CDR2 SMNVEV (reference sequence). Germline trimming cut 5 bases from V and 3 bases from J; bases unmatched to any gene: 5. CDR3 size: 14 residues. For the CDR3, the DNA is TGTGCCAGCAGTGCGACAGGGGCGGACACTGAAGCTTTCTTT. Amino acids: CASSATGADTEAFF.

This rearrangement joins TRBV24-1 to TRBJ2-3, with TRBD2 identical over 11 bases. The CDR3 covers 17 residues. Germline CDR1 and CDR2: KGHDR and SFDVKD. J was trimmed by 4 bases and V by 2 bases; bases with no gene match: 7. Here the CDR3 reads CATSDSLAGGTADTQYF. CDR3 DNA: TGTGCCACCAGTGATTCCCTAGCGGGGGGAACCGCAGATACGCAGTATTTT.

The chain recombines TRBV6-2 or TRBV6-3 with TRBJ1-2; 9 bases are shared with TRBD1. The V segment lost 4 bases and the J segment 2 bases; nucleotides outside the gene matches: 8. The CDR3 spans 16 residues. Germline assignment: CDR1 MNHEY and CDR2 SVGEGT. CDR3 in amino acids: CASSFDSGTGNYGYTF. The CDR3 coding sequence is TGTGCCAGCAGTTTCGATTCCGGGACAGGGAACTATGGCTACACCTTC.

The chain joins TRBV28 to TRBJ2-7, with 7 bases matching TRBD1. From germline, CDR1 is MDHEN and CDR2 SYDVKM. After removal of 5 bases from V and 5 bases from J, the junction contained 12 bases not matched to a gene. The CDR3 has 15 residues. The CDR3 sequence: CASSNRLTGKDEQYF. In DNA form, the CDR3 reads TGTGCCAGCAGTAACCGGTTGACAGGGAAGGACGAGCAGTACTTC.

This chain links TRBV5-1 with TRBJ1-1; tentatively, D is TRBD1 (6 bases). V lost 4 bases, J lost 4 bases, and 17 bases lay in between. This CDR3 has 15 amino acids. Germline V lookup: CDR1 SGHRS, CDR2 YFSETQ. The CDR3 DNA reads as TGCGCCAGCAGCGATCAGGGGTCAGGAAGCACTGAAGCTTTCTTT. It is translated as CASSDQGSGSTEAFF.

V and J are TRBV3-1 (or the pseudogene TRBV3-2) and TRBJ2-5; 7 nucleotides align to TRBD2. Germline-derived CDR1 and CDR2 are LGHDT and YNNKEL (reference sequence). The V and J ends lost 0 bases and 3 bases, in that order; junction bases with no gene match: 7. This CDR3 is built from 16 residues. This CDR3 reads CASSQDWGGDEETQYF. The DNA for the CDR3 is TGTGCCAGCAGCCAAGATTGGGGGGGGGACGAAGAGACCCAGTACTTC.

This clone was counted once. V and J are TRBV7-2 and TRBJ1-5; tentative D call: TRBD1 (6 bases). The CDR3 spans 14 residues. V dropped 4 bases and J dropped 3 bases, with 10 bases sitting between them. CDR1 and CDR2 from the germline V gene are SGHTA and FQGNSA. The CDR3 here is CASSSTGPNQPQHF. CDR3 DNA sequence: TGTGCCAGCAGCTCCACAGGGCCCAATCAGCCCCAGCATTTT.

The chain joins TRBV10-3 to TRBJ1-2; 8 bases are a match to TRBD1. CDR3 size: 17 residues. The ends lost 3 bases at V and 1 base at J; junction bases unmatched: 10. The germline V gene encodes CDR1 ENHRY and CDR2 SYGVKD. This CDR3 reads CAISDTFQDRDNYGYTF. For the CDR3, the DNA is TGTGCCATCAGTGACACGTTCCAGGACAGGGATAACTATGGCTACACCTTC.

V gene TRBV19 combines with J gene TRBJ1-6, with D perhaps matching TRBD1 (5 bases). Germline lookup yields CDR1 LNHDA and CDR2 SQIVND (reference sequence). The V end lost 6 bases, the J end lost 9 bases, and 15 bases lay between the germline ends. The CDR3 is 14 amino acids. CDR3 sequence reads: CASSLLGGASPLHF. CDR3 DNA: TGTGCCAGTAGCCTCCTGGGGGGTGCTTCACCCCTCCACTTT.

The chain combines TRBV13 with TRBJ2-1, with 10 bases identical to TRBD1. Germline V gene lookup returns CDR1 PRHDT and CDR2 FYEKMQ (reference sequence). The J segment lost 15 bases and the V segment lost 0 bases, leaving 5 bases of the junction unmatched. CDR3 size: 13 residues. CDR3 protein: CASSLGKGQGTFF. CDR3 coding DNA: TGTGCCAGCAGCTTAGGCAAGGGACAGGGGACGTTCTTC.